A selection of T cell receptor beta chains follows, all from one sample in a study of control samples from healthy donors and cancer patients. TCRdb keeps only in-frame clones here, not all; method: immunoSEQ multiplex PCR. The data contain about 140,000 clones, approximately 91% of them singletons. The sample was blood. The receptor set was obtained from a woman between 25 and 40 years old in good health. CDR3s include the opening cysteine and the closing phenylalanine or tryptophan. D genes are given only for firm matches. Some rows have no size entry. The others give once, few or many, or a class for an expanded clone.

V	J	D	size	CDR3	DNA
TRBV19	TRBJ2-7	TRBD1	.	CASSTSGTGFFSYEQYF	TGTGCCAGTAGTACCTCTGGGACAGGCTTTTTCTCCTACGAGCAGTACTTC
TRBV5-1	TRBJ2-5	.	.	CASSLGLQVRLQETQYF	TGCGCCAGCAGCTTGGGTTTACAGGTCCGCCTCCAAGAGACCCAGTACTTC
TRBV14	TRBJ1-2	.	.	CASSHGTEFNYGYTF	TGTGCCAGCAGCCACGGGACGGAGTTTAACTATGGCTACACCTTC
TRBV3-1/TRBV3-2	TRBJ1-5	.	few	CASSPNTPDGGNQPQHF	TGTGCCAGCAGCCCAAATACCCCCGATGGGGGCAATCAGCCCCAGCATTTT
TRBV15	TRBJ2-5	.	.	CATSDYPRQLETQYF	TGTGCCACCAGCGACTACCCGAGACAGTTAGAGACCCAGTACTTC
TRBV20-1	TRBJ2-3	.	.	CSAGTDTQYF	TGCAGTGCTGGGACAGATACGCAGTATTTT
TRBV5-4	TRBJ1-6	.	.	CASSSMAELNSPLHF	TGTGCCAGCAGCTCCATGGCAGAACTAAATTCACCCCTCCACTTT
TRBV5-1	TRBJ2-2	TRBD2	.	CASSSSAGSNTGELFF	TGCGCCAGCAGCTCATCAGCGGGATCGAACACCGGGGAGCTGTTTTTT
TRBV6-5	TRBJ2-5	TRBD1	.	CASSPDRMAQYF	TGTGCCAGCAGTCCGGACAGGATGGCCCAGTACTTC
TRBV19	TRBJ2-5	.	.	CASSMGEGYPLETQYF	TGTGCCAGTAGTATGGGGGAAGGGTACCCATTGGAGACCCAGTACTTC
TRBV2	TRBJ2-7	.	.	CASSEAAPRPYEQYF	TGTGCCAGCAGTGAAGCGGCCCCCCGACCCTACGAGCAGTACTTC
TRBV7-3	TRBJ2-3	TRBD2	.	CASSLLSGRTDTQYF	TGTGCCAGCAGCTTACTTAGCGGGAGAACAGATACGCAGTATTTT
TRBV6-1	TRBJ2-6	.	.	CASSEGPLGANVLTF	TGTGCCAGCAGTGAAGGTCCGTTGGGGGCCAACGTCCTGACTTTC
TRBV2	TRBJ2-5	TRBD2	.	CASKATSGSETQYF	TGTGCCAGCAAGGCGACTAGCGGGAGTGAGACCCAGTACTTC
TRBV3-1/TRBV3-2	TRBJ1-1	.	.	CASKEAGTEAFF	TGTGCCAGCAAAGAAGCTGGCACTGAAGCTTTCTTT
TRBV12-3/TRBV12-4	TRBJ2-5	.	.	CATSWGGETQYF	TGTGCCACCTCCTGGGGCGGGGAGACCCAGTACTTC
TRBV11-2	TRBJ2-7	.	.	CASSPGLNPYEQYF	TGTGCCAGCAGCCCGGGTCTCAATCCCTACGAGCAGTACTTC
TRBV19	TRBJ2-6	TRBD2	.	CASMGRGAGRANVLTF	TGTGCCAGTATGGGGCGGGGGGCCGGTAGGGCCAACGTCCTGACTTTC
TRBV3-1/TRBV3-2	TRBJ1-1	.	few	CASSRGGARENTEAFF	TGTGCCAGCAGCCGGGGAGGGGCGCGGGAGAACACTGAAGCTTTCTTT
TRBV30	TRBJ1-6	.	.	CAWSTDNNSPLHF	TGTGCCTGGAGCACAGATAATAATTCACCCCTCCACTTT
TRBV5-1	TRBJ1-6	.	.	CASSLTPGGPDSPLHF	TGCGCCAGCAGCTTGACCCCCGGGGGGCCTGATTCACCCCTCCACTTT
TRBV6-5	TRBJ1-2	.	.	CASSYDGQYGYTF	TGTGCCAGCAGTTACGACGGACAATATGGCTACACCTTC
TRBV5-3	TRBJ2-7	TRBD1	.	CARSRGQLYSYEQYF	TGTGCCAGAAGCCGGGGACAGCTCTACTCCTACGAGCAGTACTTC
TRBV2	TRBJ2-5	.	.	CASSWDTQETQYF	TGTGCCAGCAGTTGGGATACCCAAGAGACCCAGTACTTC
TRBV5-1	TRBJ2-2	.	.	CASSPGTLNTGELFF	TGCGCCAGCAGCCCCGGGACTTTGAACACCGGGGAGCTGTTTTTT